This is a list of T cell receptor beta chains from one sample in a study of cytomegalovirus exposure and HLA in healthy donors. Profiling relied on immunoSEQ multiplex PCR, and the TCRdb table lists in-frame clones only, not all of them. The table lists about 180,000 clones, about 80% of them singletons. Input material: PBMCs. The receptors originated from a woman in her twenties or thirties in good health and CMV-seronegative. CDR3s include the opening cysteine and the closing phenylalanine or tryptophan. The D gene is left open where the match is weak. The size field is filled for only some rows; it gives once, few, many or a size class.

CDR3nt: TGCGCCAGCAGGTTTCGACTAGCGGGAGGTCCGAACACCGGGGAGCTGTTTTTT
CDR3aa: CASRFRLAGGPNTGELFF
j_gene: TRBJ2-2
d_gene: TRBD2
v_gene: TRBV5-1
abundance: -

CDR3nt: TGTGCCAGCAGTTTCGCTAGCGGCCACACCGGGGAGCTGTTTTTT
CDR3aa: CASSFASGHTGELFF
j_gene: TRBJ2-2
d_gene: TRBD2
v_gene: TRBV7-9
abundance: -

CDR3nt: TGTGCCAGCAGTGACACTGGTAGAAACACCATATATTTT
CDR3aa: CASSDTGRNTIYF
j_gene: TRBJ1-3
d_gene: -
v_gene: TRBV25-1
abundance: few

CDR3nt: TGTGCCAGCAGCTTGGCCGGGACTAGCGGGAGGAGGGGGAATGAGCAGTTCTTC
CDR3aa: CASSLAGTSGRRGNEQFF
j_gene: TRBJ2-1
d_gene: TRBD2
v_gene: TRBV5-4
abundance: -

CDR3nt: TGTGCCAGCAGCAACGGACAGGGGGTCTACGAGCAGTACTTC
CDR3aa: CASSNGQGVYEQYF
j_gene: TRBJ2-7
d_gene: TRBD1
v_gene: TRBV28
abundance: -

CDR3nt: TGTGCCAGCTCACCGGGCAGAACAGGCACTGAAGCTTTCTTT
CDR3aa: CASSPGRTGTEAFF
j_gene: TRBJ1-1
d_gene: -
v_gene: TRBV18
abundance: -

CDR3nt: TGTGCCAGCAGCGACGGACAGGGGGCAGATACGCAGTATTTT
CDR3aa: CASSDGQGADTQYF
j_gene: TRBJ2-3
d_gene: TRBD1
v_gene: TRBV27
abundance: -

CDR3nt: TGTGCCAGCAGTATAGGGACAGATAATTCACCCCTCCACTTT
CDR3aa: CASSIGTDNSPLHF
j_gene: TRBJ1-6
d_gene: TRBD1
v_gene: TRBV27
abundance: -

CDR3nt: TGTGCCAGCAGTTTCAGGGTGTGGCTAGCGGGTGAATACACCGGGGAGCTGTTTTTT
CDR3aa: CASSFRVWLAGEYTGELFF
j_gene: TRBJ2-2
d_gene: TRBD2
v_gene: TRBV27
abundance: -

CDR3nt: TGCGCCAGCAGCCGGACTAGCGGGGGGTTTGAGTTAGATACGCAGTATTTT
CDR3aa: CASSRTSGGFELDTQYF
j_gene: TRBJ2-3
d_gene: TRBD2
v_gene: TRBV4-3
abundance: -

CDR3nt: TGCGCCAGCAGCCAAGTCGTCACCGGGGAGCTGTTTTTT
CDR3aa: CASSQVVTGELFF
j_gene: TRBJ2-2
d_gene: -
v_gene: TRBV4-1
abundance: -

CDR3nt: TGTGCCAGCCGCCCGGGGGGCACCGGGGAGCTGTTTTTT
CDR3aa: CASRPGGTGELFF
j_gene: TRBJ2-2
d_gene: TRBD2
v_gene: TRBV2
abundance: -

CDR3nt: TGTGCCAGCACTCTAATAGCGGGGGGGGTTCTGGCGCAGTATTTT
CDR3aa: CASTLIAGGVLAQYF
j_gene: TRBJ2-3
d_gene: TRBD2
v_gene: TRBV6-1
abundance: -

CDR3nt: TGTGCCAGCAGCTTAGCGGGAATCGGGGTGTACTTC
CDR3aa: CASSLAGIGVYF
j_gene: TRBJ2-7
d_gene: -
v_gene: TRBV13
abundance: -

CDR3nt: TGTGCCAGCAGGGGAGACAGGGCCTATGGCTACACCTTC
CDR3aa: CASRGDRAYGYTF
j_gene: TRBJ1-2
d_gene: TRBD1
v_gene: TRBV28
abundance: -

CDR3nt: TGTGCCAGTAGTCCCGTGGGCCCAACTAATGAAAAACTGTTTTTT
CDR3aa: CASSPVGPTNEKLFF
j_gene: TRBJ1-4
d_gene: -
v_gene: TRBV19
abundance: -

CDR3nt: TGCAGCGTGATAGCGGGGGGGCCTGGGGATACGCAGTATTTT
CDR3aa: CSVIAGGPGDTQYF
j_gene: TRBJ2-3
d_gene: TRBD2
v_gene: TRBV29-1
abundance: -

CDR3nt: TGCAGCGGATTTGACATTAACTATGGCTACACCTTC
CDR3aa: CSGFDINYGYTF
j_gene: TRBJ1-2
d_gene: -
v_gene: TRBV29-1
abundance: once

CDR3nt: TGTGCCAGCAGCTCCACTCAGGGTTACGAGCAGTACTTC
CDR3aa: CASSSTQGYEQYF
j_gene: TRBJ2-7
d_gene: -
v_gene: TRBV11-2
abundance: -

CDR3nt: TGTGCCAGCAGCCAAGGAGCCGGGACTAGCGGGAGGATAGGCTCCTACAATGAGCAGTTCTTC
CDR3aa: CASSQGAGTSGRIGSYNEQFF
j_gene: TRBJ2-1
d_gene: TRBD2
v_gene: TRBV4-2
abundance: -

CDR3nt: TGTGCCAGCAGCTTCGGACTAGCGGGGGGGATAAGCACAGATACGCAGTATTTT
CDR3aa: CASSFGLAGGISTDTQYF
j_gene: TRBJ2-3
d_gene: TRBD2
v_gene: TRBV7-2
abundance: -

CDR3nt: TGTGCCAGCAGCTTGGGAGACAGGTACGGGTACGAGCAGTACTTC
CDR3aa: CASSLGDRYGYEQYF
j_gene: TRBJ2-7
d_gene: -
v_gene: TRBV5-6
abundance: -

CDR3nt: TGTGCCAGCAGCTTGAGGACTAGCGGGAGACGAACAGATACGCAGTATTTT
CDR3aa: CASSLRTSGRRTDTQYF
j_gene: TRBJ2-3
d_gene: TRBD2
v_gene: TRBV5-4
abundance: -

CDR3nt: TGTGCCAGCAGCCCCGTAGCGGGGAGCTACGAGCAGTACTTC
CDR3aa: CASSPVAGSYEQYF
j_gene: TRBJ2-7
d_gene: TRBD2
v_gene: TRBV5-4
abundance: few

CDR3nt: TGTGCCAGTAGTATTAAGCATCCATCCCTGCTAGCCAAAAACATTCAGTACTTC
CDR3aa: CASSIKHPSLLAKNIQYF
j_gene: TRBJ2-4
d_gene: -
v_gene: TRBV19
abundance: once

CDR3nt: TGTGCCAGCAGGTCGATAGCGGGGGGGCCTCCCCACGAGCAGTACTTC
CDR3aa: CASRSIAGGPPHEQYF
j_gene: TRBJ2-7
d_gene: TRBD2
v_gene: TRBV27
abundance: -

CDR3nt: TGTGCCAGCAGGGAACGGACTAGCCCCTTCGGTGGGGAGCTGTTTTTT
CDR3aa: CASRERTSPFGGELFF
j_gene: TRBJ2-2
d_gene: TRBD2
v_gene: TRBV5-5
abundance: -

CDR3nt: TGTGCCAGCCTGGTAGCGGGAGCGGGCGAGACCCAGTACTTC
CDR3aa: CASLVAGAGETQYF
j_gene: TRBJ2-5
d_gene: TRBD2
v_gene: TRBV2
abundance: -

CDR3nt: TGTGCCAGCAGTCCCCTTGCAGGGTCCTACAATGAGCAGTTCTTC
CDR3aa: CASSPLAGSYNEQFF
j_gene: TRBJ2-1
d_gene: -
v_gene: TRBV28
abundance: -

CDR3nt: TGCGCCAGCACGGCAGGGAAGAACACTGAAGCTTTCTTT
CDR3aa: CASTAGKNTEAFF
j_gene: TRBJ1-1
d_gene: -
v_gene: TRBV10-2
abundance: -

CDR3nt: TGCGCCAGCAGCCAAGGACCGGGACTAGCGGGAGATAGGTCCTACAATGAGCAGTTCTTC
CDR3aa: CASSQGPGLAGDRSYNEQFF
j_gene: TRBJ2-1
d_gene: TRBD2
v_gene: TRBV4-1
abundance: -

CDR3nt: TGCGCCAGCAGTGAGATGACCAGGGGATCTGGGGTATATAGCAATCAGCCCCAGCATTTT
CDR3aa: CASSEMTRGSGVYSNQPQHF
j_gene: TRBJ1-5
d_gene: -
v_gene: TRBV10-1
abundance: -

CDR3nt: TGTGCCACCAGCAGAGCTGGGACAGAAGGGACCCAGTACTTC
CDR3aa: CATSRAGTEGTQYF
j_gene: TRBJ2-5
d_gene: TRBD1
v_gene: TRBV15
abundance: -

CDR3nt: TGTGCCAGTCAGGGCGCCTATAATTCACCCCTCCACTTT
CDR3aa: CASQGAYNSPLHF
j_gene: TRBJ1-6
d_gene: -
v_gene: TRBV7-2
abundance: -

CDR3nt: TGTGCTAGTGGTTGGTCTGGCATCGGGACTAGCGGGGTTAGCTCCTACAATGAGCAGTTCTTC
CDR3aa: CASGWSGIGTSGVSSYNEQFF
j_gene: TRBJ2-1
d_gene: TRBD2
v_gene: TRBV12-5
abundance: -

CDR3nt: TGCGCCAGCAGCTTGCGGTCTGGAAACACCATATATTTT
CDR3aa: CASSLRSGNTIYF
j_gene: TRBJ1-3
d_gene: -
v_gene: TRBV4-1
abundance: -

CDR3nt: TGTGCCAGCAGCTTACTAGCGGGAAACCAAGAGACCCAGTACTTC
CDR3aa: CASSLLAGNQETQYF
j_gene: TRBJ2-5
d_gene: TRBD2
v_gene: TRBV7-2
abundance: -

CDR3nt: TGTGCCATCAGTTTAGGACAGGCGAACACCGGGGAGCTGTTTTTT
CDR3aa: CAISLGQANTGELFF
j_gene: TRBJ2-2
d_gene: TRBD1
v_gene: TRBV10-3
abundance: few

CDR3nt: TGTGCCAGCAGCCCCCTGTTAGGGGGCAAAAACATTCAGTACTTC
CDR3aa: CASSPLLGGKNIQYF
j_gene: TRBJ2-4
d_gene: -
v_gene: TRBV5-6
abundance: -

CDR3nt: TGTTCCAGCAGCTTAGAGCAACCCTACGAGCAGTACTTC
CDR3aa: CSSSLEQPYEQYF
j_gene: TRBJ2-7
d_gene: -
v_gene: TRBV7-9
abundance: -

CDR3nt: TGTGCCAGCAGCCAAGGGTCAGCGCAGGGGACCCAGTACTTC
CDR3aa: CASSQGSAQGTQYF
j_gene: TRBJ2-5
d_gene: -
v_gene: TRBV14
abundance: -

CDR3nt: TGTGCCAGCAGCTTAGCGGCTCCTCAAGAGACCCAGTACTTC
CDR3aa: CASSLAAPQETQYF
j_gene: TRBJ2-5
d_gene: -
v_gene: TRBV7-2
abundance: -

CDR3nt: TGTGCCAGTACTAGACAGGGCGATCAGCCCCAGCATTTT
CDR3aa: CASTRQGDQPQHF
j_gene: TRBJ1-5
d_gene: TRBD1
v_gene: TRBV19
abundance: once